Listed here are 12 T cell receptor beta chains from one sample, sequenced in a study of shared clonotypes between healthy human individuals. Some clones are missing from TCRdb's copy, which holds only in-frame ones; the method was immunoSEQ multiplex PCR. Here the sample spans under 850,000 clones, about two thirds being singletons. Sequenced material: memory CD4+ T cells sorted from blood. Subset defined: CD45RA-negative fraction. The receptor set was obtained from a woman in her thirties in good health.

The sample holds one count of this clone. The chain joins TRBV7-2 to TRBJ2-1; D not resolved. CDR1 is SGHTA, CDR2 FQGNSA, per germline. Trimming stripped 2 bases from V and 10 bases from J, with 6 bases between. The CDR3 loop spans 11 amino acids. CDR3 in amino acids: CASSLILEQFF. CDR3 DNA: TGTGCCAGCAGCTTAATTCTAGAGCAGTTCTTC.

Regarding this clone: A much larger clone lies a single base off, so this may be a read error. The chain has TRBV6-1 and TRBJ2-5, with D unresolved. Germline V gene sequence: CDR1 MNHNS, CDR2 SASEGT. The CDR3 sequence is 12 residues long. Trimming cost V 2 bases and J 5 bases, with 6 bases left between them. CDR3 sequence (DNA): TGTGCCAGCAGTGAAATGAGGGAGACCCAGTACTTC. Amino acids: CASSEMRETQYF.

In its sample, this clone was seen once. Its ends do not fully match the called genes, so a read error is possible. This specimen includes other DNA sequences encoding the same CDR3. This chain joins TRBV19 and TRBJ1-5; tentatively, D is TRBD1 (6 bases). The CDR3 is 14 amino acids. CDR1 LNHDA and CDR2 SQIVND come from the germline V gene (reference sequence). The CDR3 sequence: CASSRQTGIQPQHF. CDR3 nucleotide sequence: TGTGCCAGCAGTAGACAAACAGGGATTCAGCCCCAGCATTTT.

The chain couples TRBV11-2 to TRBJ2-1, with TRBD2 matching 12 bases. Germline V lookup: CDR1 SGHAT, CDR2 FQNNGV. The ends lost 4 bases at V and 11 bases at J; junction bases unmatched: 12. The CDR3 extends over 16 amino acids. The CDR3 coding sequence is TGTGCCAGCAGCTACCTCCAACTGACTAGCGGGGGACAGCAGTTCTTC. Residues: CASSYLQLTSGGQQFF.

This clone was detected only a few times. The rearrangement links TRBV2 to TRBJ2-3, with D perhaps matching TRBD1 (5 bases). Germline-derived CDR1 and CDR2 are SNHLY and FYNNEI. The CDR3 sequence is 14 residues long. Trimming took 3 bases from V and 6 from J, leaving 13 bases between them. The CDR3 loop is CASSDRALWDTQYF. CDR3 nucleotide sequence: TGTGCCAGCAGTGACAGGGCTCTCTGGGATACGCAGTATTTT. The full variable domain, in which reference TRBV2 and TRBJ2-3 provide the parts outside the CDR3, is EPEVTQTPSHQVTQMGQEVILRCVPISNHLYFYWYRQILGQKVEFLVSFYNNEISEKSEIFDDQFSVERPDGSNFTLKIRSTKLEDSAMYFCASSDRALWDTQYFGPGTRLTVL.

The chain uses TRBV7-9 and TRBJ2-1, with 12 bases identical to TRBD2. The CDR3 loop spans 16 amino acids. CDR1 is SEHNR and CDR2 is FQNEAQ in the germline V gene (reference sequence). Unmatched junction bases numbered 7, after V lost 5 bases and J lost 5 bases. The CDR3 sequence is CASSERLAGVDNEQFF. CDR3 nucleotide sequence: TGTGCCAGCAGCGAAAGACTAGCGGGAGTTGACAATGAGCAGTTCTTC.

The rearrangement links TRBV2 to TRBJ2-5; the D is unclear. Germline V gene data show CDR1 as SNHLY and CDR2 as FYNNEI. V gave up 5 bases and J gave up 4 bases, with 11 bases separating them. The CDR3 length is 13 residues. The CDR3 loop reads CASSLGLGETQYF. DNA of the CDR3: TGTGCCAGCAGTTTAGGGTTAGGAGAGACCCAGTACTTC.

The rearrangement links TRBV5-1 to TRBJ2-3; D gene unclear. This CDR3 has 14 amino acids. The ends were cut back, 0 bases at V and 2 bases at J, with 7 bases in the middle. The V gene's germline CDR1 is SGHRS and CDR2 YFSETQ. For the CDR3, the DNA is TGCGCCAGCAGCTTGGGACACGACACAGATACGCAGTATTTT. It is translated as CASSLGHDTDTQYF. Full variable domain (remainder filled in from reference TRBV5-1 and TRBJ2-3): KAGVTQTPRYLIKTRGQQVTLSCSPISGHRSVSWYQQTPGQGLQFLFEYFSETQRNKGNFPGRFSGRQFSNSRSEMNVSTLELGDSALYLCASSLGHDTDTQYFGPGTRLTVL.

J is TRBJ2-3 and V is TRBV28; 11 bases map to TRBD2. Germline CDR1 MDHEN, CDR2 SYDVKM. This CDR3 is built from 15 residues. J was trimmed by 4 bases and V by 6 bases; bases with no gene match: 6. The CDR3, as DNA: TGTGCCAGCAGGTACCTAGCGGGAGGATCAGATACGCAGTATTTT. It is translated as CASRYLAGGSDTQYF.

CDR3 amino acids: CASSQGVREPSGTQYF. The CDR3, as DNA: TGCGCCAGCAGCCAAGGGGTTCGGGAACCCTCGGGGACCCAGTACTTC. The chain employs TRBV4-1 and TRBJ2-5; D perhaps matches TRBD2 (5 bases). Germline CDR1 MGHRA, CDR2 YSYEKL. V lost 1 base and J lost 7, with 19 bases in between. The length of the CDR3 is 16 residues.

V and J are TRBV28 and TRBJ2-7; D gene uncertain. Germline CDR1 MDHEN, CDR2 SYDVKM. This CDR3 region has 12 residues. Trimming cost V 8 bases and J 2 bases, with 10 bases left between them. The CDR3 DNA follows: TGTGCCAGCTGCGGCTCACCCTACGAGCAGTACTTC. This sequence encodes CASCGSPYEQYF. The entire variable domain, with the rest obtained from reference TRBV28 and TRBJ2-7, is as follows: DVKVTQSSRYLVKRTGEKVFLECVQDMDHENMFWYRQDPGLGLRLIYFSYDVKMKEKGDIPEGYSVSREKKERFSLILESASTNQTSMYLCASCGSPYEQYFGPGTRLTVT.

With respect to this clone: At the DNA level, this CDR3 is encoded by other sequences in the same sample as well. The rearrangement joins TRBV18 to TRBJ2-7, with 7 bases lining up with TRBD1. Trimming removed 2 bases from V and 0 bases from J; junction bases left unmatched: 4. The CDR3 contains 15 residues. Per the germline V gene, CDR1 is KGHSH and CDR2 is LQKENI. The CDR3 loop is CASSPRQGSSYEQYF. The CDR3 nucleotides are TGTGCCAGCTCACCAAGACAGGGCAGCTCCTACGAGCAGTACTTC.